Listed below are T cell receptor beta chains from one sample, sequenced in a study of blood T cell repertoires in COVID-19. Clones were read by immunoSEQ multiplex PCR, and TCRdb kept only the in-frame ones, dropping some. The sample shows tens of thousands of clones, 78% of them seen only once. The specimen was peripheral blood. The source of these receptors is a woman in her sixties or seventies with acute or convalescent COVID-19. Both conserved end residues are part of each CDR3. The D gene is left open where the match is weak. Only part of the rows carry a size: once, few, many, or a class if the clone is expanded.

CASSQAAGRLAGLQETQYF	TGCGCCAGCAGCCAAGCAGCGGGTCGTCTAGCGGGACTGCAAGAGACCCAGTACTTC	TRBJ2-5	TRBD2	NA	TRBV4-1
CASSVGLAGTTGELFF	TGTGCCAGCAGCGTAGGACTAGCGGGAACCACCGGGGAGCTGTTTTTT	TRBJ2-2	TRBD2	NA	TRBV9
CANGYTDTQYF	TGTGCCAACGGTTACACAGATACGCAGTATTTT	TRBJ2-3	NA	NA	TRBV2
CASSTGGSGEAFF	TGTGCCAGCAGTACAGGGGGCTCGGGTGAAGCTTTCTTT	TRBJ1-1	TRBD1	NA	TRBV7-9
CAWSAGNTGELFF	TGTGCCTGGAGTGCGGGGAACACCGGGGAGCTGTTTTTT	TRBJ2-2	NA	NA	TRBV30
CSVPGTLTIPDTQYF	TGCAGCGTGCCGGGGACTTTAACGATCCCAGATACGCAGTATTTT	TRBJ2-3	NA	NA	TRBV29-1
CACPVGSGGYNEQFF	TGTGCCTGCCCGGTCGGGAGCGGGGGATACAATGAGCAGTTCTTC	TRBJ2-1	TRBD2	NA	TRBV30
CASSRSLAGYNEQFF	TGTGCCAGCAGCCGTAGCCTAGCGGGGTACAATGAGCAGTTCTTC	TRBJ2-1	TRBD2	few	TRBV4-2
CASSPWLGQGANTEAFF	TGTGCCAGCAGCCCATGGCTTGGGCAGGGGGCGAACACTGAAGCTTTCTTT	TRBJ1-1	TRBD1	NA	TRBV7-9
CASSLTEDNEQFF	TGTGCCAGCAGCCTCACGGAGGACAATGAGCAGTTCTTC	TRBJ2-1	NA	once	TRBV3-1/TRBV3-2
CASTASGQNMNTEAFF	TGTGCCAGTACCGCTTCTGGACAGAATATGAACACTGAAGCTTTCTTT	TRBJ1-1	NA	NA	TRBV19
CASSLDGNSYEQYF	TGTGCCAGCAGCTTAGACGGGAACTCCTACGAGCAGTACTTC	TRBJ2-7	NA	few	TRBV11-3
CASSVGGDTQYF	TGTGCCAGCAGCGTCGGGGGGGATACGCAGTATTTT	TRBJ2-3	TRBD2	once	TRBV9
CASSSPGNTYEQYF	TGTGCCAGCAGCTCTCCAGGAAATACCTACGAGCAGTACTTC	TRBJ2-7	NA	NA	TRBV5-6
CAWSREYQPQHF	TGTGCCTGGAGCCGGGAGTATCAGCCCCAGCATTTT	TRBJ1-5	NA	few	TRBV30
CASSLGGPGLAETQYF	TGTGCCAGCAGCTTAGGGGGACCGGGACTAGCGGAGACCCAGTACTTC	TRBJ2-5	TRBD2	NA	TRBV7-9
CASSFPHQETQYF	TGTGCCAGCAGCTTTCCTCACCAAGAGACCCAGTACTTC	TRBJ2-5	NA	NA	TRBV5-6
CASSEQGANTGELFF	TGTGCCAGCAGTGAACAGGGGGCGAACACCGGGGAGCTGTTTTTT	TRBJ2-2	TRBD1	NA	TRBV6-1
CASSEASRRAFF	TGTGCCAGCAGTGAAGCTAGCCGGAGGGCTTTCTTT	TRBJ1-1	NA	NA	TRBV2
CASSPLGQGVVEAFF	TGTGCCAGCAGCCCACTTGGACAGGGTGTAGTTGAAGCTTTCTTT	TRBJ1-1	TRBD1	NA	TRBV28
CASSQGLAGVGELFF	TGCGCCAGCAGCCAGGGACTAGCGGGGGTCGGGGAGCTGTTTTTT	TRBJ2-2	TRBD2	NA	TRBV4-1
CASSLGGQGGEKLFF	TGTGCCAGCAGCTTGGGGGGACAGGGAGGCGAAAAACTGTTTTTT	TRBJ1-4	TRBD1	NA	TRBV5-4
CASSLSTVWGAVGTEAFF	TGTGCCAGCAGTTTAAGTACAGTTTGGGGCGCGGTAGGAACTGAAGCTTTCTTT	TRBJ1-1	NA	NA	TRBV28
CASTRTGGNTGELFF	TGTGCCAGTACCAGGACAGGGGGGAACACCGGGGAGCTGTTTTTT	TRBJ2-2	TRBD1	NA	TRBV19
CASRLGQLLNSPLHF	TGTGCCAGCAGACTAGGACAGCTCCTCAATTCACCCCTCCACTTT	TRBJ1-6	NA	NA	TRBV6-6
CASSYLSGQGYNEQFF	TGTGCCAGCAGTTACCTGTCGGGACAGGGGTACAATGAGCAGTTCTTC	TRBJ2-1	TRBD1	NA	TRBV6-6
CASSLEGTSAFF	TGTGCCAGCAGCTTGGAAGGGACTAGCGCGTTCTTC	TRBJ2-1	TRBD2	NA	TRBV5-4
CASSTGQGYSGANVLTF	TGTGCCAGTAGTACAGGACAGGGGTACTCTGGGGCCAACGTCCTGACTTTC	TRBJ2-6	TRBD1	NA	TRBV19
CASSEGLGGMDTQYF	TGCGCCAGCAGCGAGGGACTTGGGGGGATGGATACGCAGTATTTT	TRBJ2-3	NA	NA	TRBV5-1
CASSPAETQYF	TGTGCCAGCTCACCTGCGGAGACCCAGTACTTC	TRBJ2-5	NA	NA	TRBV18
CAVAGGQGATDTQYF	TGTGCAGTAGCGGGGGGGCAGGGGGCCACAGATACGCAGTATTTT	TRBJ2-3	TRBD2	NA	TRBV19
CASSPQGQTYEQYF	TGTGCCAGCTCACCACAGGGACAGACCTACGAGCAGTACTTC	TRBJ2-7	TRBD1	NA	TRBV18
CASSMGQGRTEAFF	TGCGCCAGCAGCATGGGACAGGGACGGACTGAAGCTTTCTTT	TRBJ1-1	TRBD1	NA	TRBV5-1
CASSQGEAGYTF	TGTGCCAGCAGCCAAGGGGAGGCCGGCTACACCTTC	TRBJ1-2	NA	NA	TRBV11-2
CASRRTGGARTEAFF	TGTGCCAGCAGGCGGACAGGGGGCGCAAGGACTGAAGCTTTCTTT	TRBJ1-1	TRBD1	few	TRBV2